This entry lists 24 T cell receptor beta chains sequenced from one sample in a study of T cell responses to AZD1222 COVID-19 vaccine. Method: immunoSEQ multiplex PCR; TCRdb's copy keeps in-frame clones and lacks some. Counted here are approximately 190,000 clones, around 94% occurring once; the ten biggest clones make up around 3.6%. The sample consisted of peripheral blood, taken 28 days after the second dose of the MenACWY control vaccine. The receptors here all came from an adult who received the MenACWY meningococcal vaccine as a control.

The DNA of the CDR3 is TGTGCCAGCAGTTACCGTACAGGGGGCCAAGGTGGCTACACCTTC. Protein product: CASSYRTGGQGGYTF. The V and J genes are TRBV6-5 and TRBJ1-2, with 9 bases that match TRBD1. J gave up 7 bases and V 2 bases, and 8 bases lay outside the gene matches. The CDR3 is 15 residues long. Germline lookup yields CDR1 MNHEY and CDR2 SVGAGI.

This sequence joins TRBV27 and TRBJ2-7, with 10 bases lining up with TRBD2. Germline V gives CDR1 MNHEY, CDR2 SMNVEV (reference sequence). The CDR3 is made up of 13 amino acids. For the CDR3, the DNA is TGTGTACCTAAGCGGGAGGGTAACTACGAGCAGTACTTC. This encodes CVPKREGNYEQYF.

The chain joins TRBV4-2 to TRBJ1-4, with unresolved D. The CDR3 totals 15 residues. Trimming removed 1 base from V and 6 bases from J, with 12 bases in between. CDR1 and CDR2 (germline): LGHNA, YNFKEQ. CDR3 amino acids: CASSQGGLGYEKLFF. The CDR3 DNA sequence: TGTGCCAGCAGCCAAGGGGGTCTAGGATATGAAAAACTGTTTTTT.

V usage is TRBV2 and J usage is TRBJ1-1, with D unresolved. The length of the CDR3 is 14 residues. The germline V and J ends were trimmed by 7 bases and 1 base, with 13 bases remaining between them. Looked up from germline, CDR1 is SNHLY and CDR2 is FYNNEI. CDR3 in amino acids: CASNRNGENTEAFF. The DNA for the CDR3 is TGTGCCAGCAATCGAAACGGGGAGAACACTGAAGCTTTCTTT.

The rearrangement links TRBV5-1 to TRBJ2-2, with D perhaps being TRBD1 or TRBD2 (5 bases each). The CDR3 is 16 amino acids. V was pared by 4 bases and J by 4 bases, with 17 bases between. The germline V gene encodes CDR1 SGHRS and CDR2 YFSETQ. CDR3 sequence (DNA): TGCGCCAGCAGCCTTACCCGGGGTAGGGGCACCGGGGAGCTGTTTTTT. Translation gives CASSLTRGRGTGELFF.

The chain couples TRBV21-1 to TRBJ1-1. TRBV21-1 is a pseudogene segment. This CDR3 spans 14 amino acids. The CDR3: CASSKALTGLEAFF. The CDR3 DNA is TGTGCCAGCAGCAAAGCGCTTACGGGACTTGAAGCTTTCTTT.

The chain joins TRBV6-5 to TRBJ2-1; 8 nucleotides align to TRBD2. Germline V CDR1 and CDR2: MNHEY, SVGAGI. The CDR3 extends over 15 amino acids. V shed 6 bases, J shed 1 base, and the junction held 5 bases outside the gene matches. The chain's CDR3 is CASSRAGVSYNEQFF. CDR3 sequence (DNA): TGTGCCAGCAGCCGAGCGGGAGTGTCCTACAATGAGCAGTTCTTC.

This sequence joins TRBV30 and TRBJ2-7, with D hard to call. The V gene lost 3 bases and the J gene lost 2 bases, with 14 bases spanning the gap. CDR3 length equals 14 residues. Germline V gives CDR1 GTSNPN, CDR2 SVGIG (reference sequence). CDR3 residues: CAWSEGVIPYEQYF. CDR3 DNA sequence: TGTGCCTGGAGCGAAGGCGTAATTCCCTACGAGCAGTACTTC.

Only a few counts were recorded for this clone. V gene TRBV27 combines with J gene TRBJ2-7; no firm D call. V was shortened by 3 bases and J by 2 bases, with 14 bases between the two germline ends. The CDR3 loop spans 15 amino acids. Germline-derived CDR1 and CDR2 are MNHEY and SMNVEV (reference sequence). CDR3 nucleotide sequence: TGTGCCAGCAGTTTGAAGACACAAGGGACCTACGAGCAGTACTTC. It encodes CASSLKTQGTYEQYF.

The V call is TRBV11-2, the J call TRBJ2-5, with 9 bases lining up with TRBD2. CDR3 length: 13 amino acids. The germline CDR1 and CDR2 sequences are SGHAT and FQNNGV. V shed 7 bases and J 6 bases; nucleotides not matched to a gene: 6. CDR3 in DNA: TGTGCCAGCACCATAGCGGGAGTGAAGACCCAGTACTTC. This gives the protein CASTIAGVKTQYF.

This clone was recorded a few times. This chain links TRBV10-3 with TRBJ2-3, with TRBD2 matching 10 bases. There are 17 residues in the CDR3. The V gene's germline CDR1 is ENHRY and CDR2 SYGVKD. The trim removed 2 bases at V and 5 bases at J, leaving 10 bases unmatched. CDR3 protein: CAISEPRRAGGLDTQYF. CDR3 in DNA: TGTGCCATCAGTGAGCCAAGGCGAGCGGGAGGGCTAGATACGCAGTATTTT.

The chain couples TRBV21-1 to TRBJ2-7; TRBD1 was called by the table and not checked on the DNA. TRBV21-1 is deemed a pseudogene. The CDR3 is 16 residues long. CDR3 sequence: CASSKPTRDRRDEQYF. CDR3 DNA sequence: TGTGCCAGCAGCAAGCCCACACGGGACAGGAGGGACGAGCAGTACTTC.

The chain is built from TRBV7-3 and TRBJ2-5; TRBD2 matches at 13 bases. The germline CDR1 and CDR2 sequences are SGHTA and FQGTGA. The CDR3 length is 16 residues. The V segment lost 5 bases and the J segment 1 base; nucleotides outside the gene matches: 4. CDR3 in amino acids: CASSQGLAGPQETQYF. CDR3 in DNA: TGTGCCAGCAGCCAGGGACTAGCGGGACCCCAAGAGACCCAGTACTTC.

The count of this clone is one. V usage is TRBV2 and J usage is TRBJ1-5, with a weak D call TRBD1 (5 bases). The CDR3 length is 15 residues. From germline, CDR1 is SNHLY and CDR2 FYNNEI. The V end lost 6 bases, the J end lost 6 bases, and 18 bases lay between the germline ends. Here the CDR3 reads CASRTGQGDSQPQHF. For the CDR3, the DNA is TGTGCCAGCAGGACTGGCCAGGGCGATTCTCAGCCCCAGCATTTT. The complete variable domain, with remaining parts taken from reference TRBV2 and TRBJ1-5, reads EPEVTQTPSHQVTQMGQEVILRCVPISNHLYFYWYRQILGQKVEFLVSFYNNEISEKSEIFDDQFSVERPDGSNFTLKIRSTKLEDSAMYFCASRTGQGDSQPQHFGDGTRLSIL.

The V and J genes are TRBV19 and TRBJ2-3; 9 bases are shared with TRBD2. Germline V gene sequence: CDR1 LNHDA, CDR2 SQIVND (reference sequence). The CDR3 is 15 residues long. The V segment lost 6 bases and the J segment 4 bases; nucleotides outside the gene matches: 8. This CDR3 reads CASSPGTSRSDTQYF. CDR3 nucleotides: TGTGCCAGTAGCCCCGGGACTAGCCGCTCAGATACGCAGTATTTT.

CDR3 residues: CASRVSLAEGLPAYF. CDR3 nucleotides: TGCGCCAGCAGGGTCTCACTAGCGGAGGGTCTTCCAGCGTATTTT. The V and J genes are TRBV10-2 and TRBJ2-3, with 8 positions matching TRBD2. Germline CDR1 and CDR2: WSHSY and SAAADI. The CDR3 spans 15 residues. The J segment lost 14 bases and the V segment lost 6 bases, leaving 19 bases of the junction unmatched.

This sequence joins TRBV30 and TRBJ1-1; D not resolved. The ends were cut back, 5 bases at V and 2 bases at J, with 6 bases in the middle. The CDR3 loop spans 11 amino acids. Germline V gene lookup returns CDR1 GTSNPN and CDR2 SVGIG (reference sequence). Here the CDR3 reads CAWGSNTEAFF. The CDR3 DNA reads TGTGCCTGGGGGTCAAACACTGAAGCTTTCTTT.

This chain connects TRBV7-8 to TRBJ2-2; D tentatively fits TRBD1 or TRBD2 (6 bases each). Germline CDR1 SGHVS, CDR2 FQNEAQ. The CDR3 extends over 16 amino acids. V lost 7 bases and J lost 4, with 19 bases in between. CDR3 DNA: TGTGCCAGCACCCTTTTAGGGGGGCTCGGCACCGGGGAGCTGTTTTTT. Translated, it gives CASTLLGGLGTGELFF.

V usage is TRBV12-3 or TRBV12-4 and J usage is TRBJ1-2, with unresolved D. This CDR3 comprises 12 residues. Trimming left V 3 bases short and J 4 bases short, with 6 bases between. The CDR3 here is CASSFTGYGYTF. In nucleotides, the CDR3 is TGTGCCAGCAGTTTTACGGGCTATGGCTACACCTTC.

The V gene is TRBV3-1 (or the pseudogene TRBV3-2), the J gene TRBJ1-2; D gene ambiguous. The V gene's germline CDR1 is LGHDT and CDR2 YNNKEL (reference sequence). This CDR3 contains 13 residues. Trimming took 5 bases from V and 8 from J, leaving 15 bases between them. The CDR3 DNA sequence: TGTGCCAGCAGCTTTGAAGATCATCGAGGCTACACCTTC. Its protein is CASSFEDHRGYTF.

The J gene is TRBJ2-2, the V gene TRBV5-8; D unclear. V was trimmed by 4 bases and J by 5 bases, leaving 3 bases between them. CDR1 and CDR2 from the germline V gene are SGHTS and YDEGEE. CDR3 length: 11 amino acids. This CDR3 is CASSQTGELFF. In nucleotides, the CDR3 is TGTGCCAGCAGCCAGACCGGGGAGCTGTTTTTT. The full variable domain, in which reference TRBV5-8 and TRBJ2-2 provide the parts outside the CDR3, is EAGVTQSPTHLIKTRGQQATLRCSPISGHTSVYWYQQALGLGLQFLLWYDEGEERNRGNFPPRFSGRQFPNYSSELNVNALELEDSALYLCASSQTGELFFGEGSRLTVL.

V and J are TRBV9 and TRBJ1-2, with D uncertain. The CDR3 consists of 13 residues. V lost 4 bases to trimming and J lost 1 base, with 8 bases between them. Germline values: CDR1 SGDLS, CDR2 YYNGEE. The CDR3 nucleotides are TGTGCCAGCAGCTTCGGGATTAACTATGGCTACACCTTC. This sequence encodes CASSFGINYGYTF.

The chain carries TRBV11-1 and TRBJ1-3; D is unclear. Per germline, CDR1 SGHAT and CDR2 FQDESV (reference sequence). This CDR3 has 15 residues. The V gene lost 1 base and the J gene lost 0 bases, with 7 bases spanning the gap. The CDR3 DNA sequence: TGTGCCAGCAGCTTAGAAGGGTTCTCTGGAAACACCATATATTTT. This codes for CASSLEGFSGNTIYF.

The rearrangement uses TRBV30 and TRBJ1-2; 9 positions match TRBD1. Germline CDR1 and CDR2: GTSNPN and SVGIG (reference sequence). The CDR3 sequence is 14 residues long. V lost 4 bases, J lost 6 bases, and 9 bases stayed unmatched. The CDR3 loop reads CAWNSGTGIDGYTF. CDR3 DNA sequence: TGTGCCTGGAACTCCGGGACAGGGATAGATGGCTACACCTTC.